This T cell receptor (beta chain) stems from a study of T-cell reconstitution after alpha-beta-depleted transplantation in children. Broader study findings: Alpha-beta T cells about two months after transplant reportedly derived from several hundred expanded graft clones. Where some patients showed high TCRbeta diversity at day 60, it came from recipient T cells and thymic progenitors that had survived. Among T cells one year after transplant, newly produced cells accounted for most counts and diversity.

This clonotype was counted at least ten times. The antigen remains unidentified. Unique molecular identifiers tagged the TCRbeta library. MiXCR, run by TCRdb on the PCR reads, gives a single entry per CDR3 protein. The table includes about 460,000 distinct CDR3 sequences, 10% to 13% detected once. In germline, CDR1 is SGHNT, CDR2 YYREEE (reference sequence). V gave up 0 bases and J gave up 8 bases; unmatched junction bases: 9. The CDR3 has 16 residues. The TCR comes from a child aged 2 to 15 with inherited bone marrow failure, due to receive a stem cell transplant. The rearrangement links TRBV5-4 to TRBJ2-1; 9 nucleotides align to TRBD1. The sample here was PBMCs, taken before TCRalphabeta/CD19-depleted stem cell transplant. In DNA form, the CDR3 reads TGTGCCAGCAGCTTGGGGGGACAGGGAACTATCGATGAGCAGTTCTTC. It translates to CASSLGGQGTIDEQFF.